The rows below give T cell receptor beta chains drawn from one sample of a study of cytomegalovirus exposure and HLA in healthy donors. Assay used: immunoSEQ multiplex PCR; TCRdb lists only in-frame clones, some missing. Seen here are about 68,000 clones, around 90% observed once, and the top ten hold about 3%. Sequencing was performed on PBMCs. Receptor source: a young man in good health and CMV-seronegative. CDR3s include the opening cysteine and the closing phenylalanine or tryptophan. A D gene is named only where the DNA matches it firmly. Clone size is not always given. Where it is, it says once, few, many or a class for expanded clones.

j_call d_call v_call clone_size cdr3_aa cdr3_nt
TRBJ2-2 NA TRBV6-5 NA CASSYLAEPPELFF TGTGCCAGCAGTTACCTCGCGGAACCTCCGGAGCTGTTTTTT
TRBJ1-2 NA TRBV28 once CASSRGYGGYGYTF TGTGCCAGCAGTCGAGGCTACGGGGGGTATGGCTACACCTTC
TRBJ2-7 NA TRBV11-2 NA CASSPPPGSYEQYF TGTGCCAGCAGCCCCCCCCCAGGCTCCTACGAGCAGTACTTC
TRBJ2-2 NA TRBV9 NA CASSASLNTGELFF TGTGCCAGCAGCGCCTCACTGAACACCGGGGAGCTGTTTTTT
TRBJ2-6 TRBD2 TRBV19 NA CASSPPRLAGVSGANVLTF TGTGCCAGTAGTCCTCCGCGACTAGCGGGAGTTTCCGGGGCCAACGTCCTGACTTTC
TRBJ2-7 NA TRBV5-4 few CASSHEAGGLRPQYF TGTGCCAGCAGTCACGAAGCGGGCGGACTCAGACCCCAGTACTTC
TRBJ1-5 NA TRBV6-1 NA CARTGSNQPQHF TGTGCCAGAACAGGGAGCAATCAGCCCCAGCATTTT
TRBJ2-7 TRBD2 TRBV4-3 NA CASSQDLLIAGRYEQYF TGCGCCAGCAGCCAAGATCTCTTAATAGCGGGAAGGTACGAGCAGTACTTC
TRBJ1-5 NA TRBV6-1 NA CASSPTGWDQPQHF TGTGCCAGCAGTCCCACCGGGTGGGATCAGCCCCAGCATTTT
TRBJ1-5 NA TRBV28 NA CASSFRAYSNQPQHF TGTGCCAGCAGTTTCAGGGCTTATAGCAATCAGCCCCAGCATTTT
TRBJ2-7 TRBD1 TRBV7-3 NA CASSLGTGSSYEQYF TGTGCCAGCAGCTTAGGGACAGGGAGCTCCTACGAGCAGTACTTC
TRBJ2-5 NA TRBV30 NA CAWSVLTGQETQYF TGTGCCTGGAGTGTTTTGACAGGACAAGAGACCCAGTACTTC
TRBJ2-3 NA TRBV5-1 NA CASSLARPNGDTQYF TGCGCCAGCAGCTTGGCGCGCCCTAACGGGGATACGCAGTATTTT
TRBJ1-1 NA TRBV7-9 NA CASSWTRTAGTEAFF TGTGCCAGCAGCTGGACTCGGACGGCGGGCACTGAAGCTTTCTTT
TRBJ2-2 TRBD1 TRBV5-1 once CASSAGTGSTGELFF TGCGCCAGCAGCGCCGGGACAGGGAGCACCGGGGAGCTGTTTTTT
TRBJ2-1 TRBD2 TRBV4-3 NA CASTSHGGDNEQFF TGCGCCAGCACATCACACGGGGGGGACAATGAGCAGTTCTTC
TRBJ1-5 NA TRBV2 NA CASNVAGADQPQHF TGTGCCAGCAATGTTGCAGGGGCCGATCAGCCCCAGCATTTT
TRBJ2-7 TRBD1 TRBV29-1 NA CSVEGTGLNEQYF TGCAGCGTTGAGGGGACAGGGTTAAACGAGCAGTACTTC
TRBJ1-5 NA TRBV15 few CATREGSNQPQHF TGTGCCACCCGAGAGGGCAGCAATCAGCCCCAGCATTTT
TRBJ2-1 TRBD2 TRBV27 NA CASSGTNRYYNEQFF TGTGCCAGCAGCGGGACTAACCGGTACTACAATGAGCAGTTCTTC
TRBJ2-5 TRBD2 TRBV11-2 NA CASSLDSTSVETQYF TGTGCCAGCAGCTTAGACTCGACTAGCGTAGAGACCCAGTACTTC
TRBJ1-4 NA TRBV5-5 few CASSFLAAAGFGEKLFF TGTGCCAGCAGCTTTTTGGCGGCGGCAGGGTTTGGTGAAAAACTGTTTTTT
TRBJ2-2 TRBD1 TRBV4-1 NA CASSPPGQGSGELFF TGCGCCAGCAGCCCCCCGGGACAGGGTTCCGGGGAGCTGTTTTTT
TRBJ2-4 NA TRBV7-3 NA CASSPAGGGIQYF TGTGCCAGCAGCCCGGCTGGAGGAGGAATTCAGTACTTC
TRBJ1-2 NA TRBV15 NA CATSTLTGNYGYTF TGTGCCACCAGCACTTTGACGGGGAACTATGGCTACACCTTC
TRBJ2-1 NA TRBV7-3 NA CASSSRQDNEQFF TGTGCCAGCAGCTCTCGACAGGACAATGAGCAGTTCTTC
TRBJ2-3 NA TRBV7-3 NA CASSLDLAGGTDTQYF TGTGCCAGCAGCTTAGATCTAGCAGGGGGCACAGATACGCAGTATTTT
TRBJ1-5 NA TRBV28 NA CASTEWQGNQPQHF TGTGCCAGCACCGAATGGCAGGGTAATCAGCCCCAGCATTTT
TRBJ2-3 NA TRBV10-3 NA CAIGSPARSMGTQYF TGTGCCATCGGATCCCCCGCTAGGTCCATGGGTACGCAGTATTTT
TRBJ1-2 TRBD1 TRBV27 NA CASSPGTADLGYGYTF TGTGCCAGCAGTCCCGGGACAGCGGATTTGGGCTATGGCTACACCTTC
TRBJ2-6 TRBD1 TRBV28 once CASSSEDRAGANVLTF TGTGCCAGCAGTTCCGAGGACAGGGCTGGGGCCAACGTCCTGACTTTC
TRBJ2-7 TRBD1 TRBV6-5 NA CASSYSMDRSSYEQYF TGTGCCAGCAGTTACTCGATGGACAGGAGCTCCTACGAGCAGTACTTC
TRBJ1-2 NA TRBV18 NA CASSPLQPDYGYTF TGTGCCAGCTCACCATTGCAACCGGACTATGGCTACACCTTC
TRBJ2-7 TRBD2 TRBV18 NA CASSPLVVAGLPRSYEQYF TGTGCCAGCTCACCACTGGTAGTAGCGGGCCTACCCCGCTCCTACGAGCAGTACTTC
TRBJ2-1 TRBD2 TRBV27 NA CASSSPWTSGDFQFF TGTGCCAGCAGTTCCCCCTGGACTAGCGGAGACTTCCAGTTCTTC
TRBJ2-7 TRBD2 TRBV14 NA CASSLPGLAGGQISYEQYF TGTGCCAGCAGCCTACCGGGACTAGCGGGAGGTCAAATTTCCTACGAGCAGTACTTC
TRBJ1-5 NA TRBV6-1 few CASSGYRLSNQPQHF TGTGCCAGCAGTGGATACAGGCTTAGCAATCAGCCCCAGCATTTT
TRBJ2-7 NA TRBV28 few CASSLTGLSSYEQYF TGTGCCAGCAGTTTAACAGGGCTGAGCTCCTACGAGCAGTACTTC
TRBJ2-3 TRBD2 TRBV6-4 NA CASSDSAGGRDTQYF TGTGCCAGCAGTGACTCAGCGGGAGGGAGAGATACGCAGTATTTT
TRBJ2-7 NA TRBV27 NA CASSPSGGERNYEQYF TGTGCCAGCAGCCCCTCTGGCGGGGAGAGGAACTACGAGCAGTACTTC
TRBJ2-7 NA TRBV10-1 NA CAILTGIKRCEQYF TGCGCCATCTTAACAGGGATTAAGAGGTGCGAGCAGTACTTC
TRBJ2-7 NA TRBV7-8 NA CASTWGEYYEQYF TGTGCCAGCACTTGGGGGGAGTATTACGAGCAGTACTTC
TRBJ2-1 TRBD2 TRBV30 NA CAWSTTGLGGDEQFF TGTGCCTGGAGTACGACGGGACTAGGGGGTGATGAGCAGTTCTTC